These T cell receptor beta chains were read from a single sample in a study of radiotherapy plus CTLA-4 blockade in lung cancer. Sequencing used immunoSEQ multiplex PCR; TCRdb keeps in-frame clones, though not all of them. The profile shows fewer than 95,000 clones, roughly 80% of them singletons. The sample was peripheral blood, taken from a patient treated with radiotherapy plus ipilimumab. Receptors originate from a human donor with non-small cell lung cancer who had stable disease on radiotherapy plus ipilimumab. Each CDR3 is given with its conserved first and last residue. D genes are given only for firm matches. The size entry is marked missing in some rows and otherwise reads once, few, many or a size class.

. | TRBJ1-3 | . | TRBV9 | CASSVEVGAGNTIYF | TGTGCCAGCAGCGTAGAGGTAGGGGCAGGAAACACCATATATTTT
. | TRBJ1-6 | . | TRBV2 | CANSRGGAENSPLHF | TGTGCCAATTCGCGAGGGGGGGCCGAGAATTCACCCCTCCACTTT
few | TRBJ1-5 | . | TRBV7-9 | CASSLLDSNQPQHF | TGTGCCAGCAGCTTACTCGATAGCAATCAGCCCCAGCATTTT
. | TRBJ1-5 | . | TRBV5-4 | CASSLDPRQPQHF | TGTGCCAGCAGCTTGGATCCTCGGCAGCCCCAGCATTTT
. | TRBJ2-1 | . | TRBV19 | CASTQRGGSYNEQFF | TGTGCCAGCACCCAAAGGGGAGGCTCCTACAATGAGCAGTTCTTC
. | TRBJ1-6 | TRBD1 | TRBV2 | CASRIGQAYSPLHF | TGTGCCAGCAGAATCGGACAGGCCTATTCACCCCTCCACTTT
. | TRBJ2-7 | . | TRBV5-6 | CASIQSTGVSYEQYF | TGTGCCAGCATCCAGTCGACAGGAGTCTCCTACGAGCAGTACTTC
. | TRBJ1-5 | . | TRBV7-2 | CASSSQANQPQHF | TGTGCCAGCAGCTCGCAGGCCAATCAGCCCCAGCATTTT
. | TRBJ1-5 | TRBD1 | TRBV27 | CASTPTGFAQPQHF | TGTGCCAGCACCCCGACAGGGTTTGCTCAGCCCCAGCATTTT
. | TRBJ1-2 | . | TRBV28 | CASSSADRNYGYTF | TGTGCCAGCAGTTCCGCCGACAGGAACTATGGCTACACCTTC
. | TRBJ2-3 | TRBD2 | TRBV6-5 | CASTILAGGDTQYF | TGTGCCAGCACCATACTAGCGGGGGGAGATACGCAGTATTTT
. | TRBJ2-5 | . | TRBV20-1 | CIGARQETQYF | TGCATAGGAGCGCGGCAAGAGACCCAGTACTTC
. | TRBJ2-5 | . | TRBV18 | CASSPVGETQYF | TGTGCCAGCTCACCGGTGGGGGAGACCCAGTACTTC
. | TRBJ2-3 | . | TRBV10-3 | CAIRARASTDTQYF | TGTGCCATCAGGGCAAGAGCTAGCACAGATACGCAGTATTTT
few | TRBJ2-3 | . | TRBV19 | CASSTRDKGTDTQYF | TGTGCCAGTAGTACCCGGGATAAAGGCACAGATACGCAGTATTTT
. | TRBJ1-6 | TRBD1 | TRBV6-1 | CAGGRTGNSPLHF | TGTGCCGGGGGCCGGACAGGCAATTCACCCCTCCACTTT
once | TRBJ2-1 | . | TRBV7-9 | CASSPSPAVEQFF | TGTGCCAGCAGCCCATCCCCCGCGGTTGAGCAGTTCTTC
. | TRBJ2-1 | . | TRBV21-1 | CASSKAPWEQFF | TGTGCCAGCAGCAAAGCCCCGTGGGAGCAGTTCTTC
. | TRBJ1-6 | . | TRBV7-8 | CASSLAWGSPLHF | TGTGCCAGCAGCTTAGCTTGGGGTTCACCCCTCCACTTT
. | TRBJ2-7 | . | TRBV27 | CASSRTATGFYEQYF | TGTGCCAGCAGCCGTACCGCTACAGGGTTCTACGAGCAGTACTTC
. | TRBJ2-2 | . | TRBV9 | CASSGADRELFF | TGTGCCAGCAGCGGGGCCGACCGGGAGCTGTTTTTT
. | TRBJ2-3 | TRBD2 | TRBV27 | CASSYYGLAGASSTDTQYF | TGTGCCAGCAGTTACTATGGACTAGCGGGGGCCTCTAGCACAGATACGCAGTATTTT
. | TRBJ2-1 | . | TRBV29-1 | CSVDRPLSSYNEQFF | TGCAGCGTTGATAGACCCCTGAGCTCCTACAATGAGCAGTTCTTC